The next 8 T cell receptor beta chains were all read from a single sample in a study of technical replicates of blood from a handful of donors. Sequencing was performed with immunoSEQ multiplex PCR; in TCRdb, only in-frame clones are kept and a portion is missing. Here the sample spans under 100,000 clones, around 95% being singletons. Material: T cells isolated from PBMCs. The source of these receptors is a human donor in good health.

This chain uses TRBV14 with TRBJ1-2, with unresolved D. There are 14 residues in the CDR3. Germline V gives CDR1 SGHDN, CDR2 FVKESK. Between the trimmed V and J ends, which lost 1 base and 2 bases, there was a span of 8 bases. As DNA, the CDR3 is TGTGCCAGCAGCCAAGTTGGTCGGAACTATGGCTACACCTTC. This translates into CASSQVGRNYGYTF.

This chain joins TRBV10-1 and TRBJ2-7, with 7 bases matching TRBD2. The CDR3 sequence is 15 residues long. From germline, CDR1 is WNHNN and CDR2 SYGVQD (reference sequence). Trimming took 2 bases from V and 4 from J; bases not matched to a gene: 8. The CDR3 reads CASSEDPGLRYEQYF. CDR3 nucleotides: TGCGCCAGCAGTGAGGACCCGGGACTACGATACGAGCAGTACTTC.

The V gene is TRBV4-2, the J gene TRBJ1-4; D uncertain. The CDR3 has 14 residues. Per germline, CDR1 LGHNA and CDR2 YNFKEQ. Trimming shortened V by 4 bases and J by 2 bases, and 8 bases separated the two germline ends. As DNA, the CDR3 is TGTGCCAGCAGCCGTAGGGAGACTAATGAAAAACTGTTTTTT. It codes for CASSRRETNEKLFF.

The CDR3 here is CASSNSYEQYF. CDR3 coding DNA: TGTGCCAGCAGTAACAGCTACGAGCAGTACTTC. J is TRBJ2-7 and V is TRBV6-1; unclear D gene. Looked up from germline, CDR1 is MNHNS and CDR2 is SASEGT. This CDR3 has 11 amino acids. V lost 5 bases to trimming and J lost 3 bases, with 5 bases between them.

This chain links TRBV10-3 with TRBJ2-7; TRBD2 matches at 10 bases. The ends lost 7 bases at V and 5 bases at J; junction bases unmatched: 5. Germline V CDR1 and CDR2: ENHRY, SYGVKD. This CDR3 contains 13 residues. The CDR3 nucleotides are TGTGCCATCACTAGCGGGAGTGCGAACGAGCAGTACTTC. It specifies CAITSGSANEQYF.

The V call is TRBV25-1, the J call TRBJ1-1; D uncertain. V dropped 3 bases and J dropped 4 bases, with 12 bases sitting between them. The CDR3 is 14 residues long. CDR1 and CDR2 (germline): MGHDK, SYGVNS. DNA for the CDR3: TGTGCCAGCAGTGATCGGCCGGGAGGCACTGAAGCTTTCTTT. Translation: CASSDRPGGTEAFF.

The chain links TRBV10-2 to TRBJ1-2, with D perhaps matching TRBD1 (5 bases). This CDR3 has 20 amino acids. V shed 3 bases and J shed 4 bases, with 30 bases lying between them. Germline V lookup: CDR1 WSHSY, CDR2 SAAADI. CDR3 DNA sequence: TGCGCCAGCAGTGAAAAGAGGGGAGGGAGAGTGGGGAATGCTGCCTATGGCTACACCTTC. Translated, it gives CASSEKRGGRVGNAAYGYTF.

The chain employs TRBV4-1 and TRBJ2-5; D not resolved. The CDR3 contains 13 residues. V was trimmed by 6 bases and J by 1 base, leaving 9 bases between them. CDR1 is MGHRA, CDR2 YSYEKL, per germline. The CDR3 DNA sequence: TGCGCCAGCAGACACCCTAGCCAAGAGACCCAGTACTTC. Translated, it gives CASRHPSQETQYF.